This entry is about one TCR beta chain. Antigen specificity is unknown. The entry originates in a study of cytomegalovirus exposure and HLA in healthy donors. Notes on the study in general: Reportedly, a later analysis found an Asian-associated ancestry cluster had fewer N-insertions than the roughly 700-donor mean. As was reported, the HLA-A and HLA-B alleles of most subjects were accurately predicted from TCR beta sequences.

A multiplex PCR was run with 60 Vbeta primers and 13 Jbeta primers. TCRdb's copy holds only in-frame clones and misses some; the assay was immunoSEQ multiplex PCR. The sample lists some 120,000 clones, 75% to 85% seen once, with roughly 10% in the top ten. The V gene's germline CDR1 is ENHRY and CDR2 SYGVKD. The CDR3 is 11 residues long. V shed 5 bases and J shed 6 bases, with 7 bases lying between them. Specimen: PBMCs. This TCR came from a woman aged 50 to 65 in good health and CMV-seropositive. The chain uses TRBV10-3 and TRBJ1-1, with TRBD1 as a possible D gene (6 bases). This CDR3 reads CAISQGSEAFF. DNA of the CDR3: TGTGCCATCAGTCAGGGGTCTGAAGCTTTCTTT.